These 20 T cell receptor beta chains share one sample of origin, sequenced in a study of CD8 T cells in Susac syndrome. RNA amounts of roughly 0.45 to 1 ug underwent reverse transcription with random hexamers. From the immunoSEQ multiplex PCR reads, TCRdb called clonotypes with MiXCR, one entry per CDR3 protein. Counted here are 250,000 to 300,000 distinct CDR3 sequences, about 89% occurring once; the ten biggest clones make up around 0.18%. The specimen sequenced was CD8+ T cells from PBMCs. The source of these receptors is a human donor with multiple sclerosis.

This chain links TRBV28 with TRBJ2-5; 8 positions match TRBD2. The germline gives CDR1 MDHEN, CDR2 SYDVKM. The CDR3 has 17 amino acids. The V gene end was trimmed by 6 bases and the J gene end by 3 bases; junction bases not matched to a gene: 15. The CDR3 here is CASRGYPRGGVEETQYF. CDR3 bases: TGTGCCAGCAGAGGGTACCCCCGGGGGGGAGTCGAAGAGACCCAGTACTTC.

This clonotype came up once. The rearrangement links TRBV6-2 or TRBV6-3 to TRBJ2-7; D is possibly TRBD2 (5 bases). Germline V gene data show CDR1 as MNHEY and CDR2 as SVGEGT. Trimming took off 0 bases at V and 0 bases at J, with 12 bases between the two ends. This CDR3 is built from 16 residues. The CDR3 bases are TGTGCCAGCAGTTACTCGATCCACAGCGGCTCCTACGAGCAGTACTTC. This codes for CASSYSIHSGSYEQYF.

This chain uses TRBV27 with TRBJ2-5; TRBD1 might be the D (8 bases). The germline V gene has CDR1 MNHEY and CDR2 SMNVEV (reference sequence). This CDR3 is 16 amino acids long. V was clipped by 4 bases and J by 2 bases, with 17 bases between them. The CDR3 spells CASSSPDREGQETQYF. CDR3 nucleotide sequence: TGTGCCAGCAGTTCCCCGGACAGGGAGGGACAAGAGACCCAGTACTTC.

CDR3 sequence reads: CASSVSGGTGNTIYF. CDR3 DNA sequence: TGTGCCAGCAGCGTCTCCGGGGGAACAGGAAACACCATATATTTT. The chain recombines TRBV9 with TRBJ1-3; D perhaps matches TRBD1 (5 bases). The CDR3 contains 15 residues. CDR1 and CDR2 (germline): SGDLS, YYNGEE. With 2 bases removed from V and 4 bases from J, the gap between germline ends came to 13 bases.

The chain uses TRBV27 and TRBJ2-1, with 7 positions matching TRBD2. The CDR3 runs 14 residues. V shed 5 bases and J 7 bases; nucleotides not matched to a gene: 8. Germline loops: CDR1 MNHEY, CDR2 SMNVEV (reference sequence). The CDR3 coding sequence is TGTGCCAGCAGTAATGATGGGAGGGTGAATGAGCAGTTCTTC. As protein: CASSNDGRVNEQFF.

V is TRBV6-2 or TRBV6-3 and J is TRBJ2-7; TRBD1 might be the D (6 bases). The CDR3 has 13 amino acids. V lost 3 bases to trimming and J lost 3 bases, with 9 bases between them. CDR1 and CDR2 from the germline V gene are MNHEY and SVGEGT. The CDR3 sequence: CASSYTGNYEQYF. The CDR3 nucleotides are TGTGCCAGCAGTTATACAGGGAACTACGAGCAGTACTTC.

V gene TRBV19 combines with J gene TRBJ2-3; no clear D gene. The CDR3 is made up of 14 amino acids. The germline V gene encodes CDR1 LNHDA and CDR2 SQIVND (reference sequence). The V end was cut by 5 bases, the J end by 1 base, with 10 bases between. This CDR3 is CASSAWAGTDTQYF. The DNA of the CDR3 is TGTGCCAGTAGTGCCTGGGCGGGCACAGATACGCAGTATTTT.

Details on this clonotype: One end of the junction varies from germline; a read error may be responsible. The chain recombines TRBV2 with TRBJ1-1; no clear D gene. CDR1 and CDR2 (germline): SNHLY, FYNNEI. The CDR3 consists of 12 residues. DNA of the CDR3: TGTGCCAGCAGCGAAGTGAACACTGAAGCTTTCTTT. Residues: CASSEVNTEAFF.

CDR3 in DNA: TGTGCCACAGGGCAGGGGTGGAACAATGAGCAGTTCTTC. Translated, it gives CATGQGWNNEQFF. The J gene is TRBJ2-1, the V gene TRBV4-2, with a weak D call TRBD1 (6 bases). CDR1 LGHNA and CDR2 YNFKEQ come from the germline V gene. The CDR3 consists of 13 residues. Trimming took off 10 bases at V and 5 bases at J, with 15 bases between the two ends.

The CDR3 DNA sequence: TGTGCCAGCAGTTTGGCGGGTGGTTACTACGAGCAGTACTTC. This sequence encodes CASSLAGGYYEQYF. This chain uses TRBV27 with TRBJ2-7, with TRBD2 as a possible D gene (5 bases). Germline CDR1 reads MNHEY; CDR2 reads SMNVEV (reference sequence). V lost 3 bases and J 3 bases, leaving 12 bases between the germline ends. The CDR3 contains 14 residues.

The V call is TRBV27, the J call TRBJ1-2, with unresolved D. V lost 6 bases and J lost 9, with 23 bases in between. Germline CDR1 is MNHEY and CDR2 is SMNVEV (reference sequence). CDR3 length equals 15 residues. The CDR3 here is CASSLASNRLASYTF. Written as DNA, the CDR3 is TGTGCCAGCAGCCTAGCGTCAAACCGGCTGGCGAGCTACACCTTC.

The chain employs TRBV5-5 and TRBJ2-1; 13 nucleotides align to TRBD2. V trimming: 4 bases; J trimming: 7 bases; junction bases outside the gene matches: 11. Germline V gene sequence: CDR1 SGHKS, CDR2 YYEKEE (reference sequence). This CDR3 has 17 amino acids. CDR3 DNA sequence: TGTGCCAGCAGCCCGTGGACTAGCGGGAGAGTGGGTAATGAGCAGTTCTTC. Translating it yields CASSPWTSGRVGNEQFF.

V usage is TRBV7-3 and J usage is TRBJ2-1; no clear D. The CDR3 is 17 amino acids. Germline V CDR1 and CDR2: SGHTA, FQGTGA. V dropped 1 base and J dropped 6 bases, with 19 bases sitting between them. Written as DNA, the CDR3 is TGTGCCAGCAGCTTAATGGGTAGAGACCCGATGGGCAATGAGCAGTTCTTC. The encoded protein is CASSLMGRDPMGNEQFF. The whole variable domain, remainder taken from reference TRBV7-3 and TRBJ2-1, is GAGVSQTPSNKVTEKGKYVELRCDPISGHTALYWYRQSLGQGPEFLIYFQGTGAADDSGLPNDRFFAVRPEGSVSTLKIQRTERGDSAVYLCASSLMGRDPMGNEQFFGPGTRLTVL.

This clonotype was detected only once. V gene TRBV7-9 combines with J gene TRBJ1-2; TRBD1 agrees at 9 bases. The CDR3 is 15 amino acids. V gave up 5 bases and J gave up 5 bases; unmatched junction bases: 9. Germline CDR1 SEHNR, CDR2 FQNEAQ (reference sequence). CDR3 nucleotides: TGTGCCAGCAGCCGTGGGGACAGGGCGTTTTATGGCTACACCTTC. This encodes CASSRGDRAFYGYTF.

The V and J genes are TRBV29-1 and TRBJ2-1; D uncertain. CDR1 SQVTM and CDR2 ANQGSEA come from the germline V gene. The CDR3 spans 13 residues. V was shortened by 4 bases and J by 7 bases, with 14 bases between the two germline ends. The CDR3 loop reads CSVVGTRKNEQFF. The CDR3 DNA is TGCAGCGTTGTGGGTACCCGGAAAAATGAGCAGTTCTTC.

The V call is TRBV27, the J call TRBJ1-1; unclear D gene. CDR1 and CDR2 (germline): MNHEY, SMNVEV (reference sequence). This CDR3 spans 12 amino acids. Trimming removed 0 bases from V and 7 bases from J, with 6 bases in between. CDR3 sequence: CASSLSGSEAFF. CDR3 coding DNA: TGTGCCAGCAGTTTATCGGGGAGTGAAGCTTTCTTT.

The J gene is TRBJ2-7, the V gene TRBV9; D perhaps matches TRBD2 (5 bases). This CDR3 is 14 amino acids long. Germline values: CDR1 SGDLS, CDR2 YYNGEE. V lost 0 bases, J lost 3 bases, and 10 bases lay in between. DNA for the CDR3: TGTGCCAGCAGCGTAGGGCAGCGGAGCTACGAGCAGTACTTC. As protein: CASSVGQRSYEQYF.

The V and J genes are TRBV29-1 and TRBJ2-7; TRBD1 agrees at 7 bases. V shed 6 bases, J shed 1 base, and the junction held 6 bases outside the gene matches. The CDR3 is 13 amino acids. The germline CDR1 and CDR2 sequences are SQVTM and ANQGSEA. This CDR3 is CSVIPRGSYEQYF. In DNA, the CDR3 is TGCAGCGTGATCCCCAGGGGGTCCTACGAGCAGTACTTC.

This chain uses TRBV9 with TRBJ2-2; 8 nucleotides agree with TRBD2. The germline V gene has CDR1 SGDLS and CDR2 YYNGEE. Germline trimming cut 4 bases from V and 3 bases from J; bases unmatched to any gene: 5. This CDR3 is 15 amino acids long. CDR3 DNA: TGTGCCAGCAGCCCCGGGGGGGGCTACACCGGGGAGCTGTTTTTT. Residues: CASSPGGGYTGELFF.

The V and J genes are TRBV6-1 and TRBJ2-2; TRBD1 matches 7 bases. The germline V gene encodes CDR1 MNHNS and CDR2 SASEGT. The CDR3 runs 17 residues. Unmatched junction bases numbered 13, after V lost 8 bases and J lost 1 base. CDR3 residues: CASRPGLRTGNTGELFF. CDR3 nucleotides: TGTGCCAGCCGCCCAGGTCTAAGGACAGGGAACACCGGGGAGCTGTTTTTT.